The entry that follows covers one T cell receptor beta chain sequence. What it binds is unknown. This may arise from a read error, as a much more abundant clone is one base away. V lost 5 bases, J lost 6 bases, and 8 bases lay in between. The length of the CDR3 is 12 residues. TCRdb processed the 5' RACE reads anew with MiXCR; each CDR3 protein has one entry. Here the sample spans roughly 110,000 distinct CDR3 sequences, around 8% being singletons. The sample originates from a study of T cells after yellow fever vaccination. Points from the study as a whole: The booster saw the reappearance of most primary-vaccination clones (roughly 96% CD4, around 88% CD8).

The clonotype was recovered from a man aged 25-45 years who received the YFV17D yellow fever vaccine. The rearrangement links TRBV12-3 or TRBV12-4 to TRBJ2-1; D call uncertain. Here the sequenced sample was CD8+ T cells sorted from PBMCs, taken 45 days after the yellow fever booster vaccination. The CDR3 DNA is TGTGCCAGCAGTAGTCCCTTCAATGAGCAGTTCTTC. Its translation: CASSSPFNEQFF.